A selection of T cell receptor beta chains follows, all from one sample in a study of tumor and adjacent non-tumor tissue in lung cancer. MiXCR was run by TCRdb on the multiplex PCR reads, yielding one entry per CDR3 protein. Altogether roughly 48,000 distinct CDR3 sequences are present, roughly 67% being singletons, with the ten largest covering about 29%. Source material: distant non-tumor lung tissue. The receptors here all came from a woman in her 70s with non-small cell lung cancer. Each CDR3 is given with its conserved first and last residue. D genes are given only for firm matches. Not all rows give a size; the values are once, few, many and, for expanded clones, a class.

>TRBV6-5|NA|TRBJ2-3|18|NA
TGTGCCAGCATGGCTGTCTTAGGGACAAGCGGATACACAGATACCCAATATTTT
CASMAVLGTSGYTDTQYF
>TRBV6-7|NA|TRBJ2-1|15|NA
TGTGCCAGCAGTTACGCCTGGACGGTGTTGGACGGGCAGTTCTTC
CASSYAWTVLDGQFF
>TRBV5-1|NA|TRBJ2-1|15|NA
TGCGCCAGCAGATTCCGACTTGGGGGGCAGAATGAGCAGTTCTTC
CASRFRLGGQNEQFF
>TRBV11-2|NA|TRBJ2-3|15|NA
TGTGCCAGCAGCGCCACCGGGATGACCACAGATACGCAGTATTTT
CASSATGMTTDTQYF
>TRBV6-1|NA|TRBJ2-2|12|NA
TGTGCCGGCAGGTTGGGCTCCGGGGAGCTGTTTTTT
CAGRLGSGELFF
>TRBV4-2|many|TRBJ2-1|18|TRBD1
TGTGCCAGCAGACCTGAAGGAATCGGGACAGGGTCGGTTAATGAGCAGTTCTTC
CASRPEGIGTGSVNEQFF
>TRBV12-3/TRBV12-4|NA|TRBJ2-2|17|NA
TGTGCCAGCAGTTGGAGTAGCGGATACACGGACACCGGGGTGCTGTTTTTT
CASSWSSGYTDTGVLFF
>TRBV5-4|NA|TRBJ1-2|15|NA
TGTGCCAGCAGCTTGGGGTGGCCAGGGGTGGCTGTCTACATCTTC
CASSLGWPGVAVYIF
>TRBV5-4|many|TRBJ2-7|14|NA
TGTGCCAGCAGCCGAGGGACACCTGCATGGGAGCAGTACTTC
CASSRGTPAWEQYF
>TRBV12-3/TRBV12-4|NA|TRBJ2-2|13|NA
TGCGTCAGCAGACCAACGAACACCGGGGAGCTGTTTTTT
CVSRPTNTGELFF
>TRBV7-9|many|TRBJ1-1|21|NA
TGTGCCAGCAGCTTAGTCCCCGGCACCGCGCGCCAAAGCCATATGAACACTGAAGCTTTCTTT
CASSLVPGTARQSHMNTEAFF
>TRBV11-1|once|TRBJ2-3|15|NA
TGTGCCAGCAACTTAGTTCGTCTCCGCTTAGATACGCAGTATTTT
CASNLVRLRLDTQYF